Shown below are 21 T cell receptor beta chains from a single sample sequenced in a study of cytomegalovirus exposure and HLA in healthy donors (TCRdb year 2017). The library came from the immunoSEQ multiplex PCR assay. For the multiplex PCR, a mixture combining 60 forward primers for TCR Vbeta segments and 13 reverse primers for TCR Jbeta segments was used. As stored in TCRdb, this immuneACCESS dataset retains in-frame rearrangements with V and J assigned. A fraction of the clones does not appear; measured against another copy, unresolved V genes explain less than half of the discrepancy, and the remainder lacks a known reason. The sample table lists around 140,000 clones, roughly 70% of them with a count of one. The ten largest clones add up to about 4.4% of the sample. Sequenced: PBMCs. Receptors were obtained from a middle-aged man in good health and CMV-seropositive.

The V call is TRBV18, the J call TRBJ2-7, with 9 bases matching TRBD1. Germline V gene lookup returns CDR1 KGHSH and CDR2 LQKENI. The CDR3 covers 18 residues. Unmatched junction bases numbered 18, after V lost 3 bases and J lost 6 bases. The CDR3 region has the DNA TGTGCCAGCTCACCTCAAAGAGGTCGCGCGGGACAGGGTGCCGAGCAGTACTTC. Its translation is CASSPQRGRAGQGAEQYF.

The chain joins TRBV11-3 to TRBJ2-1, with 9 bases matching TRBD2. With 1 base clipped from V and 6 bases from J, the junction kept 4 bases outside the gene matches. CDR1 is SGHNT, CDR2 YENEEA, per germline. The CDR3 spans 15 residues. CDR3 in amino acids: CASSLGGRAANEQFF. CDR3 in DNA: TGTGCCAGCAGCTTAGGCGGGAGGGCCGCCAATGAGCAGTTCTTC.

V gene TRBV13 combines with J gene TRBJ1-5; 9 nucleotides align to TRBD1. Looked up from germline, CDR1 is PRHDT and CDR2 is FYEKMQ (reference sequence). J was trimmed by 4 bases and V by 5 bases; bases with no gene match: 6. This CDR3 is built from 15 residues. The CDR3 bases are TGTGCCAGCAGCCTACAGGGGGCAAGAAATCAGCCCCAGCATTTT. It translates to CASSLQGARNQPQHF. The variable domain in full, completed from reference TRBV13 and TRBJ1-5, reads AAGVIQSPRHLIKEKRETATLKCYPIPRHDTVYWYQQGPGQDPQFLISFYEKMQSDKGSIPDRFSAQQFSDYHSELNMSSLELGDSALYFCASSLQGARNQPQHFGDGTRLSIL.

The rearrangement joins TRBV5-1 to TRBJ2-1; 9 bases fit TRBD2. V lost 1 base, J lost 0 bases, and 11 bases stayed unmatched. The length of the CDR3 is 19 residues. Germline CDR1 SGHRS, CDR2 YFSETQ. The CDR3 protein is CASSLRSSGNSGSYNEQFF. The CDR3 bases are TGCGCCAGCAGCTTGCGGTCTAGCGGGAACTCCGGCTCCTACAATGAGCAGTTCTTC.

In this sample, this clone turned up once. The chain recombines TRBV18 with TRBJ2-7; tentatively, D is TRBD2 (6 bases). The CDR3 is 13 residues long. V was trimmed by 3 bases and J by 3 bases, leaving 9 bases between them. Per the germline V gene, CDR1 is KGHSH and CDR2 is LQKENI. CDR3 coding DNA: TGTGCCAGCTCACCGACAGCGGGCTACGAGCAGTACTTC. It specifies CASSPTAGYEQYF.

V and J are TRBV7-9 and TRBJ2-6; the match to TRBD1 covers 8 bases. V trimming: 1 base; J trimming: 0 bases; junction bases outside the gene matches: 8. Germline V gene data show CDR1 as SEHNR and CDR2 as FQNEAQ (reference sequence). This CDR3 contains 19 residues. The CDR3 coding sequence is TGTGCCAGCAGCTTAGTACCGGGACAGGAAATCTCTGGGGCCAACGTCCTGACTTTC. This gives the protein CASSLVPGQEISGANVLTF.

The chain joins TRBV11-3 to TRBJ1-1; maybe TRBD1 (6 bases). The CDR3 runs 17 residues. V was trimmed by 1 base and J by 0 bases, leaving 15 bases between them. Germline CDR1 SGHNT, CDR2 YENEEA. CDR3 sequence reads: CASSLATDRPMNTEAFF. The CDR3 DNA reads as TGTGCCAGCAGCTTAGCAACAGACAGGCCCATGAACACTGAAGCTTTCTTT.

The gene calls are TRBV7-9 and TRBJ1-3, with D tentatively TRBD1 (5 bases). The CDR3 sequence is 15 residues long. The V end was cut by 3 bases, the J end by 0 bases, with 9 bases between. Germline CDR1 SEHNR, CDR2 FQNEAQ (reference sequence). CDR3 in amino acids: CASSLDGGSGNTIYF. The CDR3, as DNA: TGTGCCAGCAGCTTGGACGGGGGCTCTGGAAACACCATATATTTT.

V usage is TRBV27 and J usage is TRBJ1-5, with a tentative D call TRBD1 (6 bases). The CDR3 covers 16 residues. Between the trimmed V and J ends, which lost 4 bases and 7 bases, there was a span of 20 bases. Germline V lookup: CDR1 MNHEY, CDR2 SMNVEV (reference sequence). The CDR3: CASSSWARGRSQPQHF. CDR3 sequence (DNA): TGTGCCAGCAGTTCATGGGCCAGGGGAAGGAGCCAGCCCCAGCATTTT.

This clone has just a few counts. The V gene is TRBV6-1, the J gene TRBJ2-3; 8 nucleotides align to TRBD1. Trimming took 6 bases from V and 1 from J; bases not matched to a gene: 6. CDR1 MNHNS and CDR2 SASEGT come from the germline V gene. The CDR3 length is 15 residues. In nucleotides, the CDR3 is TGTGCCAGCAGCCCGGACAGGGTGCGCACAGATACGCAGTATTTT. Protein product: CASSPDRVRTDTQYF.

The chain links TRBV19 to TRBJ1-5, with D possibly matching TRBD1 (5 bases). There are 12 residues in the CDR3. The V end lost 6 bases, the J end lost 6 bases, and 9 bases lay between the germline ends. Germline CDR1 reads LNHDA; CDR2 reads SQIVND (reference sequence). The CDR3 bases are TGTGCCAGTAGGGGGGAGGGTCAGCCCCAGCATTTT. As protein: CASRGEGQPQHF. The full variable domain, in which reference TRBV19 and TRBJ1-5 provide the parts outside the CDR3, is DGGITQSPKYLFRKEGQNVTLSCEQNLNHDAMYWYRQDPGQGLRLIYYSQIVNDFQKGDIAEGYSVSREKKESFPLTVTSAQKNPTAFYLCASRGEGQPQHFGDGTRLSIL.

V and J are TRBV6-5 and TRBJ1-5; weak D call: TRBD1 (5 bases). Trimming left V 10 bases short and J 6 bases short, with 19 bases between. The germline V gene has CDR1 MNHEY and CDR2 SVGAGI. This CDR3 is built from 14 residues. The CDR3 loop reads CATSAGNFGQPQHF. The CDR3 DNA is TGTGCCACTTCAGCAGGGAATTTCGGTCAGCCCCAGCATTTT.

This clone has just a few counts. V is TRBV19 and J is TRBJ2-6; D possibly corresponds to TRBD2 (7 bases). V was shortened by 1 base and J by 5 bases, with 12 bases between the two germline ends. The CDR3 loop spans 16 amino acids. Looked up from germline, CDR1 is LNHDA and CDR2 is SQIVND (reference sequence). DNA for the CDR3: TGTGCCAGTAGTATAGGCAGGGGAGGGAGGGCCAACGTCCTGACTTTC. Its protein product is CASSIGRGGRANVLTF.

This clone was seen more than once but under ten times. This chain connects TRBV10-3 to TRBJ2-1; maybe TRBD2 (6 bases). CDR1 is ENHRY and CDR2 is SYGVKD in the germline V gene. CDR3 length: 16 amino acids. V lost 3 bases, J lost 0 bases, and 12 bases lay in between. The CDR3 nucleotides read TGTGCCATCAGTGATCAGAGCGGGTTCTCCTACAATGAGCAGTTCTTC. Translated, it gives CAISDQSGFSYNEQFF.

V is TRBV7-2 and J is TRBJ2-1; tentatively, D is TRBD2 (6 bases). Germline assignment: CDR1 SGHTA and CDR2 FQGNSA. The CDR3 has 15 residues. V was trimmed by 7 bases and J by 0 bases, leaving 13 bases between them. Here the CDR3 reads CASNPEGSSYNEQFF. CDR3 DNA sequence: TGTGCCAGCAACCCGGAGGGAAGCTCCTACAATGAGCAGTTCTTC.

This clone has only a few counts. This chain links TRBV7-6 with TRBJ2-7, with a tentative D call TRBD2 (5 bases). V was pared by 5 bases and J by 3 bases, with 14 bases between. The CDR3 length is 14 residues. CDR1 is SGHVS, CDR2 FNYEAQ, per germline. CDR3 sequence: CASSPGTAGYEQYF. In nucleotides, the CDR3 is TGTGCCAGCAGCCCGGGAACGGCCGGCTACGAGCAGTACTTC.

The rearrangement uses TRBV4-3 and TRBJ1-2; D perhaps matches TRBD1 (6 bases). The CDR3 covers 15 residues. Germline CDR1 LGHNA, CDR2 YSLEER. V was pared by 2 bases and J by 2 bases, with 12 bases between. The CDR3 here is CASSQRGGANYGYTF. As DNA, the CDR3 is TGCGCCAGCAGCCAAAGGGGGGGGGCGAACTATGGCTACACCTTC.

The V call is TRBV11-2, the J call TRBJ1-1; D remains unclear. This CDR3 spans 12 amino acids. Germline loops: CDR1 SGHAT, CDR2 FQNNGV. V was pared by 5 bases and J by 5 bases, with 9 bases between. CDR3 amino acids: CASSRPRTEAFF. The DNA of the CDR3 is TGTGCCAGCAGCCGGCCGAGGACTGAAGCTTTCTTT. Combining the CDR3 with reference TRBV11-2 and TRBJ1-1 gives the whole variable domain EAGVAQSPRYKIIEKRQSVAFWCNPISGHATLYWYQQILGQGPKLLIQFQNNGVVDDSQLPKDRFSAERLKGVDSTLKIQPAKLEDSAVYLCASSRPRTEAFFGQGTRLTVV.

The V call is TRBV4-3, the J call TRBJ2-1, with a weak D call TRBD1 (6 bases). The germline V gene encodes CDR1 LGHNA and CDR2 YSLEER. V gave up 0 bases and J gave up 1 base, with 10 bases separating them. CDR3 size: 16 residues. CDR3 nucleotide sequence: TGCGCCAGCAGCCAAGACCGACAGGCGTCCTACAATGAGCAGTTCTTC. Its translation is CASSQDRQASYNEQFF.

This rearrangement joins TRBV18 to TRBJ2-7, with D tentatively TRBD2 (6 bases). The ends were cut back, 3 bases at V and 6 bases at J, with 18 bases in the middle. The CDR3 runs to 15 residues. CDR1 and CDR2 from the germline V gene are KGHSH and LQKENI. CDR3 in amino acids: CASSPIGGSGGEQYF. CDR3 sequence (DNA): TGTGCCAGCTCACCGATAGGAGGGTCAGGAGGCGAGCAGTACTTC.

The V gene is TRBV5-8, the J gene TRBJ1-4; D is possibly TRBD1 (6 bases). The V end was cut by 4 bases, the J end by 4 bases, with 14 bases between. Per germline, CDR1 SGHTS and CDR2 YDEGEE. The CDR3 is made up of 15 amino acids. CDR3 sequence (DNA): TGTGCCAGCAGCCCCCGGGGGGACAATAATGAAAAACTGTTTTTT. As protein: CASSPRGDNNEKLFF.